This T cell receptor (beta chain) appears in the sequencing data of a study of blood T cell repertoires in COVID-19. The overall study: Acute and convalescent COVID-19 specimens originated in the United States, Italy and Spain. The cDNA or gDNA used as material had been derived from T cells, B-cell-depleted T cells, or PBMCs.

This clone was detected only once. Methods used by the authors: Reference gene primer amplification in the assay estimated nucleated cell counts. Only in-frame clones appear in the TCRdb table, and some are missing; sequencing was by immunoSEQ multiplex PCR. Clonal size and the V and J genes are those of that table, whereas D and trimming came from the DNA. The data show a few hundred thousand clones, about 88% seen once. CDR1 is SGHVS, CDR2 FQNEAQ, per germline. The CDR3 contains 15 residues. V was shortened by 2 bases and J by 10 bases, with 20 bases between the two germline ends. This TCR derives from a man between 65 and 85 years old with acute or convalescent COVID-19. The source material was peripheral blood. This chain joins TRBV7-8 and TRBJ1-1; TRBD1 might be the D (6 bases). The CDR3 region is CASSLHGRGVMRAFF. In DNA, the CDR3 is TGTGCCAGCAGCTTACACGGCAGGGGCGTAATGCGAGCTTTCTTT.